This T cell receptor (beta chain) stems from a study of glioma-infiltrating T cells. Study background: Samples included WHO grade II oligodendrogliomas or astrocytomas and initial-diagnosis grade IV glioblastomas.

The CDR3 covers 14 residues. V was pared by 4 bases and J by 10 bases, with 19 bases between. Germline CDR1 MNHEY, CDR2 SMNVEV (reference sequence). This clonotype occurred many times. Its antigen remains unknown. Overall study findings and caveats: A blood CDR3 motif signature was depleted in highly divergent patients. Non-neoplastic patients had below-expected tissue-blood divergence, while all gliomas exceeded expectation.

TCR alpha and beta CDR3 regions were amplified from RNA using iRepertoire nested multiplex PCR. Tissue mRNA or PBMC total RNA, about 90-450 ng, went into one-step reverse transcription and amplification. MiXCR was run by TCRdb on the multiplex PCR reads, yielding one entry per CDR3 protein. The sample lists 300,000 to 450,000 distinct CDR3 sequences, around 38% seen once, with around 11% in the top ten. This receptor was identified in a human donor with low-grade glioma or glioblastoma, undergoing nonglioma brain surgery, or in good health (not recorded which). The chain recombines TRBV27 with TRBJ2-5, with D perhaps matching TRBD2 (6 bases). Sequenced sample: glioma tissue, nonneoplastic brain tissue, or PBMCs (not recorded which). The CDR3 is CASSSPGGRRDQYF. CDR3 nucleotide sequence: TGTGCCAGCAGTTCTCCCGGGGGTAGAAGGGACCAGTACTTC.